These T cell receptor beta chains were read from a single sample in a study of control samples from healthy donors and cancer patients. Data came from immunoSEQ multiplex PCR; TCRdb stores just in-frame clones and leaves some out. The table has roughly 74,000 clones, about 93% seen once. Sample: blood. The receptors shown here come from a woman aged 18-29 years in good health. Both conserved end residues are part of each CDR3. Size values are once, few and many counts, or a class for expanded clones, and some rows have none.

clone_size j_call v_call cdr3_aa
NA TRBJ2-1 TRBV2 CASSKGLAGGGEQFF
once TRBJ1-3 TRBV28 CASSLPLGHGSQNTIYF
NA TRBJ2-2 TRBV5-1 CASSFPENTGELFF
NA TRBJ2-2 TRBV2 CASSLQGAANTGELFF
NA TRBJ2-3 TRBV27 CASSRDRGKASDTQYF
once TRBJ2-3 TRBV5-4 CASSIGTSGYTDTQYF
NA TRBJ1-1 TRBV15 CATSFHKPPGQGAMNTEAFF
NA TRBJ2-7 TRBV11-2 CASSLGDDEQYF
NA TRBJ2-1 TRBV6-5 CASERGNEQFF
once TRBJ2-5 TRBV20-1 CSARPPETQYF
NA TRBJ1-2 TRBV2 CASSEDRQGRDGYTF
once TRBJ1-4 TRBV28 CASSSPGQYQNEKLFF
NA TRBJ2-5 TRBV28 CASSLQGATTQYF
NA TRBJ2-2 TRBV28 CASSLRDRGTGELFF
NA TRBJ1-1 TRBV7-3 CASSLEGANTEAFF
NA TRBJ1-4 TRBV28 CASSLWSGGAEKLFF